This T cell receptor (beta chain) was sequenced during a study of T cell responses to AZD1222 COVID-19 vaccine. Points on this clone: Its antigen is unknown.

V lost 6 bases and J lost 0, with 9 bases in between. CDR3 length: 13 amino acids. Per the germline V gene, CDR1 is SNHLY and CDR2 is FYNNEI. The study, taken as a whole, reports: Regions 160-218 and 743-854 held dominance among vaccine-associated CD4 TCRs, which spanned spike. Just six AZD1222 recipients were seropositive at baseline. Donor demographics were predominantly white British with a female majority; clonal diversity may be underestimated.

Only in-frame clones appear in the TCRdb table, and some are missing; sequencing was by immunoSEQ multiplex PCR. This sample has 100,000 or so clones, with approximately 93% found just once. This sequence was found in an adult in good health. The genes are TRBV2 and TRBJ2-7; D unresolved. Material: peripheral blood, obtained on day 0 of AZD1222 vaccination. The CDR3 protein is CASRRLSSYEQYF. The CDR3 region has the DNA TGTGCCAGCAGACGCTTAAGCTCCTACGAGCAGTACTTC. Full variable domain (missing parts from reference TRBV2 and TRBJ2-7): EPEVTQTPSHQVTQMGQEVILRCVPISNHLYFYWYRQILGQKVEFLVSFYNNEISEKSEIFDDQFSVERPDGSNFTLKIRSTKLEDSAMYFCASRRLSSYEQYFGPGTRLTVT.